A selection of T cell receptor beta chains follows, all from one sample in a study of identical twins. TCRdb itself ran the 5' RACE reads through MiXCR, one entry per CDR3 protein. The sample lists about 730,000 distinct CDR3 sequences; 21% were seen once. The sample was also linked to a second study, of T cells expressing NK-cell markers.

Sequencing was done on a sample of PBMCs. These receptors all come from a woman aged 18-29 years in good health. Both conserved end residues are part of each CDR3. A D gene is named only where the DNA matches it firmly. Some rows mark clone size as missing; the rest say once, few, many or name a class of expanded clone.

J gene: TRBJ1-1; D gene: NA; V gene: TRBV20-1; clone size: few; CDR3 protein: CSATFAHRDINPIEAFF; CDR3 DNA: TGCAGTGCTACCTTCGCCCACCGGGACATAAACCCAATTGAAGCTTTCTTT
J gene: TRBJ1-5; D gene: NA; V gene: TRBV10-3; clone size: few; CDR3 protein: CAIKSGAPVGQPQHF; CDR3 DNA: TGTGCCATCAAGTCGGGTGCTCCGGTAGGGCAGCCCCAGCATTTT
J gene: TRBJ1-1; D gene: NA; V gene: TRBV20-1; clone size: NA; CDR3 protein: CSAMRAEAFF; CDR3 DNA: TGCAGTGCTATGCGTGCTGAAGCTTTCTTT
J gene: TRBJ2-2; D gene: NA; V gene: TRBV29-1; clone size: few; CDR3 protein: CSVDGMNTGELFF; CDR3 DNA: TGCAGCGTTGACGGGATGAACACCGGGGAGCTGTTTTTT
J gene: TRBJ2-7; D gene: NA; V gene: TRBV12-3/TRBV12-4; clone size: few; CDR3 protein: CASSLRTVIPYEQYF; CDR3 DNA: TGTGCCAGCAGCCTAAGGACAGTAATTCCCTACGAGCAGTACTTC
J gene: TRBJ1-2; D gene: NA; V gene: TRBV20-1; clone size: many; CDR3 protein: CSARDIRDLYGYTF; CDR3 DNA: TGCAGTGCTAGAGACATCAGGGACCTCTATGGCTACACCTTC
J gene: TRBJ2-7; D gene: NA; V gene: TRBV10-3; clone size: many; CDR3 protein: CAIVGDLTHEQYF; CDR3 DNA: TGTGCCATAGTGGGGGACTTAACCCACGAGCAGTACTTC
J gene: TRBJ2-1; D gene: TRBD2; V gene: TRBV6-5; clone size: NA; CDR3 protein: CASSYSASGGSYNEQFF; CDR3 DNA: TGTGCCAGCAGTTACTCGGCTAGCGGGGGATCCTACAATGAGCAGTTCTTC
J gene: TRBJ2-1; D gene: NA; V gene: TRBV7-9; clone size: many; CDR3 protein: CASSLGPKSGNEQFF; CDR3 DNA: TGTGCCAGCAGCCTTGGGCCTAAGTCGGGAAATGAGCAGTTCTTC
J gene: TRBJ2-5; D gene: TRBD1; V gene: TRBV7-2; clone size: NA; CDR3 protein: CASSSGQGTQETQYF; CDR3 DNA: TGTGCCAGCAGCTCCGGACAGGGGACACAAGAGACCCAGTACTTC
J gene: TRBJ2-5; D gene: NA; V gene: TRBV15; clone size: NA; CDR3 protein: CATSSEMRLETQYF; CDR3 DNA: TGTGCCACCAGCAGCGAGATGAGGCTAGAGACCCAGTACTTC
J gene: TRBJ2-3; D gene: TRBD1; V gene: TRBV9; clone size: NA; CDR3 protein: CASNPTGGETDTQYF; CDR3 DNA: TGTGCCAGCAACCCGACAGGGGGAGAGACAGATACGCAGTATTTT
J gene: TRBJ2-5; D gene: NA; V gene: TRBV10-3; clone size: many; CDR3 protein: CAISESKSETQYF; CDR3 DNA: TGTGCCATCAGTGAGTCTAAAAGTGAGACCCAGTACTTC
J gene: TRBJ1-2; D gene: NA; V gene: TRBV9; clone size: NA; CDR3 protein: CASSGQARNYGYTF; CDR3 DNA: TGTGCCAGCAGCGGACAGGCCAGAAACTATGGCTACACCTTC
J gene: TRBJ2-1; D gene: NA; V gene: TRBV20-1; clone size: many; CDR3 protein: CSASQLAGYNEQFF; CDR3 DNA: TGCAGTGCTAGTCAGCTAGCAGGTTACAATGAGCAGTTCTTC
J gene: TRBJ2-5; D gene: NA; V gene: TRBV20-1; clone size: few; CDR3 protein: CSAPDPYQETQYF; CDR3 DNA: TGCAGTGCCCCAGACCCGTACCAAGAGACCCAGTACTTC
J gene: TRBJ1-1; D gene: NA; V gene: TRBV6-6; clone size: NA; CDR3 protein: CASSAGPGPAFF; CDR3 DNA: TGTGCCAGCAGTGCGGGACCAGGCCCTGCTTTCTTT
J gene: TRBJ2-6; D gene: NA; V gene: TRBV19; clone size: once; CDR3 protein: CASSIGNPGSGANVLTF; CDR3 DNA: TGTGCCAGTAGTATCGGTAACCCGGGCTCTGGGGCCAACGTCCTGACTTTC
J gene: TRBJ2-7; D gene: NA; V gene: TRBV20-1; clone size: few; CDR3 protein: CSVGQGVGNEQYF; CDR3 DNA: TGCAGTGTCGGTCAGGGTGTTGGCAACGAGCAGTACTTC
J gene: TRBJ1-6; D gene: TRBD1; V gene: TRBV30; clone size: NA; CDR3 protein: CAWSLTGTNSPLHF; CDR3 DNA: TGTGCCTGGAGTCTGACAGGGACGAATTCACCCCTCCACTTT
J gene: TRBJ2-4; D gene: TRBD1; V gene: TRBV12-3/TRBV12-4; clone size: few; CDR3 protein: CASSWGRRTGDNIQYF; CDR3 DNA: TGTGCCAGCAGTTGGGGCCGGCGGACAGGGGATAACATTCAGTACTTC
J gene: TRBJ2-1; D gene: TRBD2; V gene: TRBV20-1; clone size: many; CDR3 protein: CSAPGGGYNEQFF; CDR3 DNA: TGCAGTGCCCCGGGAGGAGGTTACAATGAGCAGTTCTTC
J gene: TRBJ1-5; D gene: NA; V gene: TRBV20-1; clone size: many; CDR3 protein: CSARALGRDQPQHF; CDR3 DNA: TGCAGTGCTAGAGCCCTGGGGAGGGATCAGCCCCAGCATTTT
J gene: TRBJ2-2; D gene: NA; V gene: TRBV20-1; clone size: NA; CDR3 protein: CSASRANSVTGELFF; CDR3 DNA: TGCAGTGCTAGTAGAGCCAATAGTGTCACCGGGGAGCTGTTTTTT
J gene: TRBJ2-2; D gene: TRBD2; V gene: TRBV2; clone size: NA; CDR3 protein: CASSEAPGTSGGYVAGELFF; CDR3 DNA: TGTGCCAGCAGTGAAGCCCCGGGGACTAGCGGGGGCTATGTAGCCGGGGAGCTGTTTTTT
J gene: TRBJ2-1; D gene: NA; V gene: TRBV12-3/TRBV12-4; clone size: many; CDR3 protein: CASSFLRNEQFF; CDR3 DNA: TGTGCCAGCAGTTTCCTGAGGAATGAGCAGTTCTTC
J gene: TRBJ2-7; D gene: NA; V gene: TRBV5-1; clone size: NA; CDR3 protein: CASRAGQTYEQYF; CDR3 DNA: TGCGCCAGCAGAGCGGGACAGACCTACGAGCAGTACTTC
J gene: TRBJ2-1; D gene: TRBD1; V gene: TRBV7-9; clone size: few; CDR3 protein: CASSTGQIYNEQFF; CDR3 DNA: TGTGCCAGCAGCACGGGACAGATTTACAATGAGCAGTTCTTC
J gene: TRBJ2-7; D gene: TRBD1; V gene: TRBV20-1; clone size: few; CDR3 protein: CSAGAGTASYEQYF; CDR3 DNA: TGCAGTGCTGGCGCCGGGACAGCATCCTACGAGCAGTACTTC
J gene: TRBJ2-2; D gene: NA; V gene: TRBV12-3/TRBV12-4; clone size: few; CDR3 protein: CASSLRLTTPGELFF; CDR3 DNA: TGTGCCAGCAGCCTCAGGCTTACTACCCCCGGGGAGCTGTTTTTT
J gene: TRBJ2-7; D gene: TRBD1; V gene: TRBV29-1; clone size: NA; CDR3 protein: CSTRTGDSYEQYF; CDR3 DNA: TGCAGCACCCGGACAGGGGATTCCTACGAGCAGTACTTC
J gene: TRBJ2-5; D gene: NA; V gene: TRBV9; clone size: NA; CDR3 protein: CVSSPGWGTTETQYF; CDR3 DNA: TGTGTCAGCAGCCCTGGGTGGGGGACCACAGAGACCCAGTACTTC
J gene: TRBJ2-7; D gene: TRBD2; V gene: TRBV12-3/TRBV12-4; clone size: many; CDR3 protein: CASSPLAGAYEQYF; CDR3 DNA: TGTGCCAGCAGTCCTCTAGCGGGAGCCTACGAGCAGTACTTC
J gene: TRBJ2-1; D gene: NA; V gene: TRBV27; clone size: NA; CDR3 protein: CASTLGTGLYNEQFF; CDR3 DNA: TGTGCCAGCACCTTAGGTACAGGGCTCTACAATGAGCAGTTCTTC
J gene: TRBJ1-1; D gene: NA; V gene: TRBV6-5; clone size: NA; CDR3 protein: CASSYSFPGGPEAFF; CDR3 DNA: TGTGCCAGCAGTTACTCCTTTCCGGGGGGCCCTGAAGCTTTCTTT
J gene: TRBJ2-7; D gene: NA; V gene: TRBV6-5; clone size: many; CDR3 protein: CASSYSSPDTSYEQYF; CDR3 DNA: TGTGCCAGCAGTTACTCGAGCCCCGACACTTCCTACGAGCAGTACTTC
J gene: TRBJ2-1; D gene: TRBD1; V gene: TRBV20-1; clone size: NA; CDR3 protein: CSARARDRGYNEQFF; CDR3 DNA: TGCAGTGCTAGAGCAAGGGACAGGGGCTACAATGAGCAGTTCTTC
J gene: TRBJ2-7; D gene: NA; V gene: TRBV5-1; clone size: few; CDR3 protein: CASSVDDLQHF; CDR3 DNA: TGCGCCAGCAGCGTAGACGACCTTCAACACTTC
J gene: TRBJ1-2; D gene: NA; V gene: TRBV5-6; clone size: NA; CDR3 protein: CASSLAGGGGYTF; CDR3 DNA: TGTGCCAGCAGCTTGGCCGGCGGGGGTGGCTACACCTTC
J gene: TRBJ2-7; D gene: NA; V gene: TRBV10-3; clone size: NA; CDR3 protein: CAIRETGTYEQYF; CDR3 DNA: TGTGCCATCAGGGAGACAGGCACCTACGAGCAGTACTTC
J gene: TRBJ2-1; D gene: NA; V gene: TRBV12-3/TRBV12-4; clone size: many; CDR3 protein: CASSTRETGNEQFF; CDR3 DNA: TGTGCCAGCAGCACCCGCGAAACAGGGAATGAGCAGTTCTTC
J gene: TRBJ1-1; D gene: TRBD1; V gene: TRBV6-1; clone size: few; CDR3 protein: CASNLLPTGRNTEAFF; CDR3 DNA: TGTGCCAGCAATCTCCTCCCGACAGGGAGGAACACTGAAGCTTTCTTT
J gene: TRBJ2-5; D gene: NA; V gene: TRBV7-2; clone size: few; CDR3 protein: CASSWAGGQETQYF; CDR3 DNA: TGTGCCAGCAGCTGGGCGGGTGGCCAAGAGACCCAGTACTTC
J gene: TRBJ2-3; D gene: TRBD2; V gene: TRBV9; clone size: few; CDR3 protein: CASEGSPAGETDTQYF; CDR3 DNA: TGTGCCAGCGAGGGATCTCCAGCGGGGGAGACAGATACGCAGTATTTT
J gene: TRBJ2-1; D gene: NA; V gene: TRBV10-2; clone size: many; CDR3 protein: CASSEISYYNEQFF; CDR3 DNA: TGCGCCAGCAGTGAGATTAGTTACTACAATGAGCAGTTCTTC
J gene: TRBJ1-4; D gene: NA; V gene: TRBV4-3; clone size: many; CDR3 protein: CASSQYRDPNEKLFF; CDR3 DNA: TGCGCCAGCAGCCAATACCGGGATCCTAATGAAAAACTGTTTTTT
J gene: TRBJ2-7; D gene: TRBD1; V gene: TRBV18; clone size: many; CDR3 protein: CASQGQGSYEQYF; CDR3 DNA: TGTGCCAGCCAAGGACAGGGATCCTACGAGCAGTACTTC
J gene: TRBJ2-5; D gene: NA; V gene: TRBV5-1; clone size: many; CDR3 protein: CASSLMTAQETQYF; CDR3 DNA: TGCGCCAGCAGCTTAATGACGGCCCAAGAGACCCAGTACTTC
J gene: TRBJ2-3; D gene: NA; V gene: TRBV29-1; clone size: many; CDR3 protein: CSVVQASDTQYF; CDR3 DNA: TGCAGCGTTGTGCAGGCATCAGATACGCAGTATTTT
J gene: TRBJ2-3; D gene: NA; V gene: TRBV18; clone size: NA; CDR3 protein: CASSLNSDTDTQYF; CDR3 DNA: TGTGCCAGCTCCCTTAACTCTGACACAGATACGCAGTATTTT
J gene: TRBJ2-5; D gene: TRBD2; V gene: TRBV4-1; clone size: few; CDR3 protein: CASSTWTSGRETQYF; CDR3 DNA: TGCGCCAGCAGCACCTGGACTAGCGGCCGAGAGACCCAGTACTTC
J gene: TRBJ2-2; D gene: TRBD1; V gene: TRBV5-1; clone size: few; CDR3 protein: CASSRQGDTGELFF; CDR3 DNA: TGTGCCAGCAGTCGACAGGGGGACACCGGGGAGCTGTTTTTT
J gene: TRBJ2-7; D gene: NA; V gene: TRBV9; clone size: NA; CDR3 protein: CASSAGLFSYEQYF; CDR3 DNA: TGTGCCAGCAGCGCCGGCCTATTCTCCTACGAGCAGTACTTC
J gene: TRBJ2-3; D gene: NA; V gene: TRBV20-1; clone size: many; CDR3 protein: CSASPGRGYSTDTQYF; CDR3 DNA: TGCAGTGCTAGCCCCGGCCGCGGGTATAGCACAGATACGCAGTATTTT